These 18 T cell receptor beta chains were sequenced from one sample in a study of blood T cell repertoires in COVID-19. Assay: immunoSEQ multiplex PCR; the TCRdb copy retains only in-frame clones and omits some. This sample yields about 260,000 clones, of which more than 85% are seen a single time; approximately 2.6% belongs to the top ten. The specimen was peripheral blood. The receptors originated from a person under 30 with COVID-19, enrolled during active disease.

In DNA form, the CDR3 reads TGCAGTGCTAGTGATTTTTCAGGTGAAGGCTATGGCTACACCTTC. Translating it yields CSASDFSGEGYGYTF. The genes are TRBV20-1 and TRBJ1-2; D ambiguous. Germline CDR1 and CDR2: DFQATT and SNEGSKA (reference sequence). The CDR3 sequence is 15 residues long. Trimming took off 3 bases at V and 4 bases at J, with 18 bases between the two ends.

V is TRBV3-1 (or the pseudogene TRBV3-2) and J is TRBJ2-1, with TRBD2 matching 9 bases. The V segment lost 3 bases and the J segment 5 bases; nucleotides outside the gene matches: 8. The V gene's germline CDR1 is LGHDT and CDR2 YNNKEL (reference sequence). The CDR3 has 16 residues. The CDR3 is CASSHPRASGDNEQFF. The CDR3 DNA reads TGTGCCAGCAGCCACCCACGGGCTAGCGGGGACAATGAGCAGTTCTTC.

The genes are TRBV27 and TRBJ1-5, with unresolved D. V gave up 11 bases and J gave up 7 bases, with 6 bases separating them. This CDR3 is 9 amino acids long. Germline lookup yields CDR1 MNHEY and CDR2 SMNVEV (reference sequence). The CDR3 bases are TGTGCCGCGGGGCAGCCCCAGCATTTT. Amino acid sequence: CAAGQPQHF.

V and J are TRBV28 and TRBJ2-7; 7 positions agree with TRBD2. Trimming cost V 3 bases and J 5 bases; bases outside gene matches: 16. Germline V gene data show CDR1 as MDHEN and CDR2 as SYDVKM. The CDR3 spans 17 residues. The DNA for the CDR3 is TGTGCCAGCAGTTTTCTCTCGTGGGGCGGGAGAAGCAACGAGCAGTACTTC. Its protein is CASSFLSWGGRSNEQYF.

The chain has TRBV29-1 and TRBJ2-7, with D possibly being TRBD1 (5 bases). Trimming removed 5 bases from V and 4 bases from J, with 9 bases in between. The CDR3 runs to 11 residues. CDR1 SQVTM and CDR2 ANQGSEA come from the germline V gene. The CDR3 DNA sequence: TGCAGCGTTTTCAGGGAATACGAGCAGTACTTC. Translated: CSVFREYEQYF.

The chain recombines TRBV7-8 with TRBJ1-3; D is undetermined. The length of the CDR3 is 15 residues. Deletions cut 5 bases from V and 0 bases from J, with 11 bases between. Germline lookup yields CDR1 SGHVS and CDR2 FQNEAQ. CDR3 coding DNA: TGTGCCAGCAGCCAGGACGGGGACTCTGGAAACACCATATATTTT. Amino acids: CASSQDGDSGNTIYF.

This chain links TRBV19 with TRBJ2-7; maybe TRBD2 (6 bases). Trimming shortened V by 3 bases and J by 5 bases, and 8 bases separated the two germline ends. The CDR3 has 12 residues. CDR1 is LNHDA, CDR2 SQIVND, per germline (reference sequence). The CDR3, as DNA: TGTGCCAGTAGTATGGGGGGTCACGAGCAGTACTTC. This translates into CASSMGGHEQYF.

The genes are TRBV4-1 and TRBJ2-7, with D unclear. Germline-derived CDR1 and CDR2 are MGHRA and YSYEKL. V was pared by 1 base and J by 2 bases, with 6 bases between. This CDR3 contains 13 residues. The CDR3 DNA follows: TGCGCCAGCAGCCAAGGGCCCACCTACGAGCAGTACTTC. Amino acids: CASSQGPTYEQYF.

This rearrangement joins TRBV7-2 to TRBJ1-1; no reliable D call. This CDR3 comprises 13 residues. V gave up 5 bases and J gave up 1 base, with 8 bases separating them. The germline V gene has CDR1 SGHTA and CDR2 FQGNSA. The CDR3 sequence is CASSHTSNTEAFF. CDR3 in DNA: TGTGCCAGCAGCCACACATCGAACACTGAAGCTTTCTTT.

This chain joins TRBV6-2 or TRBV6-3 and TRBJ2-3; TRBD2 might be the D (5 bases). Germline values: CDR1 MNHEY, CDR2 SVGEGT. The CDR3 is 14 amino acids. Trimming removed 5 bases from V and 0 bases from J, with 9 bases in between. The CDR3 nucleotides are TGTGCCAGCAGTGAGGGCCGAAGCACAGATACGCAGTATTTT. It specifies CASSEGRSTDTQYF.

This clone was seen a few times. In nucleotides, the CDR3 is TGTGCCAGCAGCTCCAGTCATTCTGAAGCTTTCTTT. Its protein is CASSSSHSEAFF. This chain links TRBV7-9 with TRBJ1-1; D unclear. The CDR3 has 12 amino acids. With 4 bases removed from V and 6 bases from J, the gap between germline ends came to 9 bases. The germline CDR1 and CDR2 sequences are SEHNR and FQNEAQ (reference sequence).

This clone was seen just once. This chain connects TRBV5-1 to TRBJ2-3; TRBD1 matches 11 bases. Germline CDR1 reads SGHRS; CDR2 reads YFSETQ. CDR3 length equals 16 residues. Trimming cost V 3 bases and J 2 bases; bases outside gene matches: 5. CDR3: CASSSGTGGPTDTQYF. CDR3 DNA: TGCGCCAGCAGCTCCGGGACAGGGGGTCCCACAGATACGCAGTATTTT.

This sequence joins TRBV2 and TRBJ2-3, with D hard to call. The V gene's germline CDR1 is SNHLY and CDR2 FYNNEI. The CDR3 spans 17 residues. With 2 bases removed from V and 0 bases from J, the gap between germline ends came to 15 bases. The CDR3: CASSEPEREYSTDTQYF. The CDR3 bases are TGTGCCAGCAGTGAACCTGAGCGAGAATATAGCACAGATACGCAGTATTTT.

The chain links TRBV7-9 to TRBJ2-1; D is perhaps TRBD2 (5 bases). V dropped 5 bases and J dropped 7 bases, with 9 bases sitting between them. CDR1 and CDR2 from the germline V gene are SEHNR and FQNEAQ (reference sequence). The CDR3 is 12 residues long. The CDR3 DNA sequence: TGTGCCAGCAGCCGGGGAGAGAATGAGCAGTTCTTC. It yields the protein CASSRGENEQFF.

This sequence joins TRBV29-1 and TRBJ1-2; 7 bases line up with TRBD1. Germline V gene sequence: CDR1 SQVTM, CDR2 ANQGSEA. CDR3 length equals 13 residues. The V segment lost 4 bases and the J segment 5 bases; nucleotides outside the gene matches: 7. The CDR3 DNA follows: TGCAGCGTTGCGAGGGGGCCGGATTATGGCTACACCTTC. Encoded protein: CSVARGPDYGYTF.

The gene calls are TRBV25-1 and TRBJ2-1; possibly TRBD2 for D (5 bases). CDR1 MGHDK and CDR2 SYGVNS come from the germline V gene. CDR3 length: 17 amino acids. The ends were cut back, 5 bases at V and 0 bases at J, with 17 bases in the middle. Written as DNA, the CDR3 is TGTGCCAGCAGTCTAACCCAGACTAACAGCTCCTACAATGAGCAGTTCTTC. Its translation: CASSLTQTNSSYNEQFF.

The chain links TRBV20-1 to TRBJ2-3, with TRBD2 identical over 8 bases. The germline V gene has CDR1 DFQATT and CDR2 SNEGSKA (reference sequence). J gave up 0 bases and V 3 bases, and 17 bases lay outside the gene matches. There are 19 residues in the CDR3. The CDR3 nucleotides are TGCAGTGCTAGTCCCCTAGCGGGTATGGCAGACTCTAGCACAGATACGCAGTATTTT. Translating gives CSASPLAGMADSSTDTQYF.

The chain has TRBV11-2 and TRBJ1-1; 7 bases match TRBD1. CDR1 is SGHAT, CDR2 FQNNGV, per germline. The CDR3 is 12 amino acids. The junction had 4 bases not matched to a gene; V was cut back by 4 bases and J by 8 bases. The CDR3 loop reads CASSSYRGEAFF. In DNA form, the CDR3 reads TGTGCCAGCAGCTCATACAGGGGAGAAGCTTTCTTT.